This T cell receptor beta chain was sequenced in a study of cytomegalovirus exposure and HLA in healthy donors. Study-level background: A previous analysis identified approximately 110 million unique TCR beta sequences derived from around 200 million T cells. Study-wide points: CMV serostatus alone was available as immune exposure information. The study put some 160 TCR beta chains on its list as cytomegalovirus-associated.

This PCR relied on a set of 60 Vbeta primers and 13 Jbeta primers. Assay used: immunoSEQ multiplex PCR; TCRdb lists only in-frame clones, some missing. The sample records fewer than 80,000 clones, roughly 71% being singletons. With respect to this clone: Its antigen is currently unknown.

Germline V gives CDR1 SGHAT, CDR2 FQDESV (reference sequence). With 5 bases removed from V and 4 bases from J, the gap between germline ends came to 23 bases. The CDR3 extends over 18 amino acids. This sequence joins TRBV11-1 and TRBJ2-2, with a tentative D call TRBD2 (5 bases). The sequenced material came from PBMCs. This receptor was taken from a man aged 45 to 65 in good health and CMV-seropositive. The CDR3 region has the DNA TGTGCCAGCAGCCCGTTCCCCGATAGGACTTTTGGCACCGGGGAGCTGTTTTTT. It is translated as CASSPFPDRTFGTGELFF.